One sample yielded the 31 T cell receptor beta chains listed below, sequenced in a study of patients and donors after allogeneic stem cell transplantation. TCRdb passed the RT-PCR reads through MiXCR, listing each CDR3 protein once. Found here are 57,000 or so distinct CDR3 sequences, 13% of them singletons; the top ten hold about a third. Sequencing was performed on blood, either unsorted or a sorted T cell fraction (not recorded which). The receptors here all came from a human donor who was either an allogeneic HSCT recipient or a stem cell or donor lymphocyte infusion donor (not recorded which). It is not recorded whose cells these are; they may come from a transplant donor.

Ten or more counts support this clonotype. The chain carries TRBV20-1 and TRBJ1-4; no firm D call. The CDR3 has 13 amino acids. Trimming took 6 bases from V and 3 from J, leaving 11 bases between them. CDR1 is DFQATT and CDR2 is SNEGSKA in the germline V gene (reference sequence). Here the CDR3 reads CSAADVPNEKLFF. The CDR3 DNA reads TGCAGTGCAGCTGATGTCCCTAATGAAAAACTGTTTTTT.

This clonotype has a count of ten or more. The V gene is TRBV10-3, the J gene TRBJ2-7; D possibly corresponds to TRBD2 (5 bases). The CDR3 sequence is 11 residues long. The ends were cut back, 4 bases at V and 6 bases at J, with 7 bases in the middle. CDR1 and CDR2 (germline): ENHRY, SYGVKD. As DNA, the CDR3 is TGTGCCATCAGTGTTGGACTCGAGCAGTACTTC. This gives the protein CAISVGLEQYF.

In its sample, this clonotype was seen a few times. The chain links TRBV3-1 to TRBJ2-2; a possible D gene is TRBD2 (6 bases). CDR3 length: 15 residues. CDR1 LGHDT and CDR2 YNNKEL come from the germline V gene (reference sequence). The germline V and J ends were trimmed by 7 bases and 3 bases, with 15 bases remaining between them. CDR3 nucleotides: TGTGCCAGCAAACCCCGGGACTGGTACACCGGGGAGCTGTTTTTT. Its translation: CASKPRDWYTGELFF.

This clonotype occurred a few times. The chain links TRBV27 to TRBJ2-3; D remains ambiguous. The CDR3 contains 13 residues. Germline CDR1 MNHEY, CDR2 SMNVEV (reference sequence). V was trimmed by 0 bases and J by 7 bases, leaving 8 bases between them. CDR3 sequence: CASSLSDLNTQYF. For the CDR3, the DNA is TGTGCCAGCAGTTTATCGGACCTGAATACGCAGTATTTT.

This clonotype was counted only a few times. The V gene is TRBV18, the J gene TRBJ1-5, with TRBD1 as a possible D gene (6 bases). Germline values: CDR1 KGHSH, CDR2 LQKENI. The CDR3 spans 17 residues. V lost 3 bases and J lost 3, with 18 bases in between. The CDR3 protein is CASSPGLWGATNQPQHF. In nucleotides, the CDR3 is TGTGCCAGCTCACCGGGATTGTGGGGGGCCACCAATCAGCCCCAGCATTTT.

This clonotype was found many times. The chain couples TRBV12-3 or TRBV12-4 to TRBJ1-5; tentative D call: TRBD1 (6 bases). Trimming pared 5 bases from V and 3 bases from J, leaving 14 bases between. The CDR3 contains 15 residues. The chain's CDR3 is CASSDSGHANQPQHF. Written as DNA, the CDR3 is TGTGCCAGCAGTGACTCGGGACATGCCAATCAGCCCCAGCATTTT.

For the CDR3, the DNA is TGCAGTGCTAGGAACAGGGGCCCCTACGAGCAGTACTTC. This encodes CSARNRGPYEQYF. The chain recombines TRBV20-1 with TRBJ2-7; 7 bases match TRBD1. V trimming: 3 bases; J trimming: 2 bases; junction bases outside the gene matches: 4. Germline V CDR1 and CDR2: DFQATT, SNEGSKA (reference sequence). The CDR3 is 13 amino acids.

This clonotype was seen ten or more times. V is TRBV27 and J is TRBJ1-1; D remains unclear. Germline CDR1 reads MNHEY; CDR2 reads SMNVEV (reference sequence). V lost 2 bases and J lost 4, with 11 bases in between. The CDR3 consists of 14 residues. The CDR3 loop reads CASSLDGEGTEAFF. The CDR3 DNA sequence: TGTGCCAGCAGTTTAGACGGGGAAGGCACTGAAGCTTTCTTT.

This clonotype was detected ten times or more. The V and J genes are TRBV27 and TRBJ1-2; D possibly corresponds to TRBD1 (5 bases). The length of the CDR3 is 13 residues. Germline values: CDR1 MNHEY, CDR2 SMNVEV (reference sequence). V lost 7 bases, J lost 4 bases, and 13 bases lay in between. This CDR3 reads CASTFGTGYGYTF. CDR3 coding DNA: TGTGCCAGCACTTTCGGGACGGGCTATGGCTACACCTTC.

The table lists this clonotype with a few counts. V usage is TRBV12-3 or TRBV12-4 and J usage is TRBJ2-2, with 7 bases aligning to TRBD1. V lost 7 bases and J lost 4; bases outside the gene matches: 3. The CDR3 runs 13 residues. The CDR3 loop reads CASKQGTTGELFF. The CDR3 DNA sequence: TGTGCCAGCAAACAGGGGACCACCGGGGAGCTGTTTTTT.

This clonotype was picked up a small number of times. This chain connects TRBV13 to TRBJ2-1; TRBD1 matches 7 bases. CDR1 is PRHDT, CDR2 FYEKMQ, per germline (reference sequence). The trim removed 5 bases at V and 0 bases at J, leaving 10 bases unmatched. This CDR3 spans 17 amino acids. The CDR3 loop reads CASSLPPTGDSYNEQFF. The CDR3 DNA is TGTGCCAGCAGCCTCCCCCCCACAGGGGACTCCTACAATGAGCAGTTCTTC. The full variable domain, with the rest looked up from reference TRBV13 and TRBJ2-1, is AAGVIQSPRHLIKEKRETATLKCYPIPRHDTVYWYQQGPGQDPQFLISFYEKMQSDKGSIPDRFSAQQFSDYHSELNMSSLELGDSALYFCASSLPPTGDSYNEQFFGPGTRLTVL.

This clonotype was counted between two and nine times. CDR3 sequence: CASSIFGGDGGYEQYF. The CDR3 nucleotides read TGTGCCAGTAGTATCTTCGGGGGTGATGGGGGCTACGAGCAGTACTTC. This rearrangement joins TRBV19 to TRBJ2-7, with D possibly matching TRBD2 (6 bases). Germline values: CDR1 LNHDA, CDR2 SQIVND (reference sequence). Trimming took off 3 bases at V and 3 bases at J, with 18 bases between the two ends. This CDR3 has 16 amino acids. The full variable domain, completed using reference TRBV19 and TRBJ2-7, is DGGITQSPKYLFRKEGQNVTLSCEQNLNHDAMYWYRQDPGQGLRLIYYSQIVNDFQKGDIAEGYSVSREKKESFPLTVTSAQKNPTAFYLCASSIFGGDGGYEQYFGPGTRLTVT.

The J gene is TRBJ2-1, the V gene TRBV6-5; 9 bases align to TRBD2. The germline CDR1 and CDR2 sequences are MNHEY and SVGAGI. Losses at the gene ends were 0 bases for V and 0 bases for J; bases not matched to a gene: 21. CDR3 length: 23 amino acids. This CDR3 is CASSYSAFKSGTSRTSSYNEQFF. The CDR3 nucleotides are TGTGCCAGCAGTTACTCAGCCTTTAAATCCGGGACTAGCCGCACGAGCTCCTACAATGAGCAGTTCTTC.

This clonotype was picked up a small number of times. The chain links TRBV14 to TRBJ2-2; possible D gene TRBD1, 7 bases. CDR1 is SGHDN and CDR2 is FVKESK in the germline V gene. The V and J ends lost 1 base and 3 bases respectively, with 12 bases between them. This CDR3 is built from 16 residues. CDR3 in DNA: TGTGCCAGCAGCCAAGGTGACAGGGAGGACACCGGGGAGCTGTTTTTT. This translates into CASSQGDREDTGELFF.

This clonotype was counted ten times or more. The chain joins TRBV5-6 to TRBJ1-5; D unresolved. The CDR3 has 17 residues. Germline-derived CDR1 and CDR2 are SGHDT and YYEEEE. Deletions cut 0 bases from V and 1 base from J, with 14 bases between. The chain's CDR3 is CASSLGSQIQSNQPQHF. The CDR3 DNA is TGTGCCAGCAGCTTGGGTAGTCAGATCCAAAGCAATCAGCCCCAGCATTTT.

This clonotype was counted between two and nine times. The gene calls are TRBV11-3 and TRBJ2-2, with D uncertain. CDR3 size: 13 residues. Germline V gene sequence: CDR1 SGHNT, CDR2 YENEEA. The germline V and J ends were trimmed by 5 bases and 3 bases, with 7 bases remaining between them. The CDR3 region has the DNA TGTGCCAGCAGCCCAAGAGACACCGGGGAGCTGTTTTTT. Amino acids: CASSPRDTGELFF. Filled out from reference TRBV11-3 and TRBJ2-2, the complete variable domain reads EAGVVQSPRYKIIEKKQPVAFWCNPISGHNTLYWYLQNLGQGPELLIRYENEEAVDDSQLPKDRFSAERLKGVDSTLKIQPAELGDSAVYLCASSPRDTGELFFGEGSRLTVL.

CDR3 residues: CASKFPGLADYNEQFF. The CDR3 DNA follows: TGTGCCAGCAAATTTCCCGGACTAGCGGACTACAATGAGCAGTTCTTC. The chain employs TRBV12-3 or TRBV12-4 and TRBJ2-1; 10 bases fit TRBD2. CDR3 length equals 16 residues. V gave up 7 bases and J gave up 3 bases; unmatched junction bases: 9.

This clonotype was detected ten times or more. The rearrangement joins TRBV5-1 to TRBJ2-7; a weak D match, TRBD2 (5 bases). There are 15 residues in the CDR3. The V end lost 3 bases, the J end lost 0 bases, and 13 bases lay between the germline ends. Germline CDR1 SGHRS, CDR2 YFSETQ. As DNA, the CDR3 is TGCGCCAGCAGCTCCTCGGGTGGGAGCTCCTACGAGCAGTACTTC. Its translation: CASSSSGGSSYEQYF.

This clonotype was found a few times. V is TRBV20-1 and J is TRBJ2-3, with D tentatively TRBD1 or TRBD2 (5 bases each). This CDR3 has 13 residues. Germline-derived CDR1 and CDR2 are DFQATT and SNEGSKA (reference sequence). V was clipped by 7 bases and J by 1 base, with 12 bases between them. CDR3: CSGEGQGTDTQYF. DNA for the CDR3: TGCAGTGGTGAGGGGCAGGGCACAGATACGCAGTATTTT.

A few counts support this clonotype. The rearrangement joins TRBV7-9 to TRBJ1-4; no reliable D call. The CDR3 is made up of 13 amino acids. Germline V gives CDR1 SEHNR, CDR2 FQNEAQ (reference sequence). The ends were cut back, 2 bases at V and 8 bases at J, with 9 bases in the middle. The CDR3, as DNA: TGTGCCAGCAGCTTAAGGTACCGAGAAAAACTGTTTTTT. Its protein is CASSLRYREKLFF.

A remark on this clonotype: This could be a read error, since a much larger clone is one nucleotide away. The chain carries TRBV6-5 and TRBJ1-1, with D maybe TRBD1 (5 bases). The CDR3 runs 15 residues. V gave up 2 bases and J gave up 0 bases, with 10 bases separating them. Germline-derived CDR1 and CDR2 are MNHEY and SVGAGI. The CDR3 bases are TGTGCCAGCAGTTACGGGGGGGTTATGAACACTGAAGCTTTCTTT. Translated: CASSYGGVMNTEAFF.

In this sample, this clonotype turned up a few times. The chain couples TRBV14 to TRBJ1-4; a weak D match, TRBD1 (5 bases). Germline CDR1 reads SGHDN; CDR2 reads FVKESK. CDR3 length: 18 amino acids. V was cut by 0 bases and J by 1 base, with 15 bases left in between. The CDR3 protein is CASSQEMGPRGTNEKLFF. In DNA, the CDR3 is TGTGCCAGCAGCCAAGAAATGGGGCCACGGGGAACTAATGAAAAACTGTTTTTT.

This clonotype was recorded a few times. The genes are TRBV12-3 or TRBV12-4 and TRBJ2-2, with D possibly being TRBD1 or TRBD2 (5 bases each). The CDR3 runs 17 residues. Trimming removed 2 bases at V and 6 bases at J, with 19 bases between. CDR3 DNA sequence: TGTGCCAGCAGTTTATATTTTTGGGGGAGCGGCGCCGGGGAGCTGTTTTTT. The encoded protein is CASSLYFWGSGAGELFF.

This clonotype came up many times. CDR3 sequence reads: CSVEWAGGSYEQYF. The CDR3 region has the DNA TGCAGCGTTGAATGGGCAGGGGGGTCCTACGAGCAGTACTTC. The genes are TRBV29-1 and TRBJ2-7, with D maybe TRBD1 (7 bases). Germline CDR1 SQVTM, CDR2 ANQGSEA. The CDR3 is 14 amino acids. V lost 2 bases, J lost 1 base, and 12 bases lay in between.

At least ten counts were recorded for this clonotype. V gene TRBV19 combines with J gene TRBJ2-1, with 11 bases matching TRBD2. The CDR3 spans 14 residues. Germline CDR1 is LNHDA and CDR2 is SQIVND (reference sequence). V shed 3 bases and J 8 bases; nucleotides not matched to a gene: 3. For the CDR3, the DNA is TGTGCCAGTAGTATCCTAGCGGGAGGACATGAGCAGTTCTTC. Protein: CASSILAGGHEQFF.

This clonotype came up many times. The rearrangement joins TRBV7-9 to TRBJ2-5; no clear D. The V end was cut by 1 base, the J end by 1 base, with 13 bases between. CDR1 is SEHNR and CDR2 is FQNEAQ in the germline V gene (reference sequence). The CDR3 runs to 16 residues. CDR3 bases: TGTGCCAGCAGCTTAGGAACAGTATTCTTCCAAGAGACCCAGTACTTC. Amino acid sequence: CASSLGTVFFQETQYF. Looking up the rest from reference TRBV7-9 and TRBJ2-5 gives the full variable domain: DTGVSQNPRHKITKRGQNVTFRCDPISEHNRLYWYRQTLGQGPEFLTYFQNEAQLEKSRLLSDRFSAERPKGSFSTLEIQRTEQGDSAMYLCASSLGTVFFQETQYFGPGTRLLVL.

This clonotype has at least ten counts. This rearrangement joins TRBV12-3 or TRBV12-4 to TRBJ2-1; TRBD1 matches 9 bases. The V gene end was trimmed by 3 bases and the J gene end by 8 bases; junction bases not matched to a gene: 8. The CDR3 runs to 15 residues. The CDR3 loop is CASSFQDRGWDEQFF. CDR3 sequence (DNA): TGTGCCAGCAGTTTCCAGGACAGGGGATGGGATGAGCAGTTCTTC.

This clonotype was observed a handful of times. V and J are TRBV15 and TRBJ2-5; TRBD1 matches at 7 bases. This CDR3 is built from 17 residues. Germline CDR1 and CDR2: LNHNV and YYDKDF (reference sequence). V shed 1 base, J shed 5 bases, and the junction held 13 bases outside the gene matches. The CDR3 DNA sequence: TGTGCCACCAGCAGAGCTCATTTTGCGACAGGGTCGGAGACCCAGTACTTC. This translates into CATSRAHFATGSETQYF.

The chain couples TRBV12-3 or TRBV12-4 to TRBJ2-7, with 12 nucleotides matching TRBD2. V dropped 3 bases and J dropped 2; count of bases not matched to a gene: 2. The CDR3 runs to 15 residues. CDR3 nucleotide sequence: TGTGCCAGCAGTTTGAGACTAGCGGGGGCCTACGAGCAGTACTTC. It encodes CASSLRLAGAYEQYF.

This clonotype was picked up many times. The chain links TRBV6-5 to TRBJ1-1; D unresolved. CDR1 and CDR2 from the germline V gene are MNHEY and SVGAGI. V shed 2 bases and J shed 1 base, with 5 bases lying between them. The length of the CDR3 is 13 residues. CDR3 amino acids: CASSYDPNTEAFF. CDR3 DNA: TGTGCCAGCAGTTACGACCCGAACACTGAAGCTTTCTTT.

This clonotype appeared many times. The chain has TRBV3-1 and TRBJ1-2, with 7 bases that match TRBD1. The CDR3 loop spans 13 amino acids. The V gene end was trimmed by 5 bases and the J gene end by 11 bases; junction bases not matched to a gene: 11. Per germline, CDR1 LGHDT and CDR2 YNNKEL (reference sequence). In DNA, the CDR3 is TGTGCCAGCAGCGACGGCCACAGGGGAATATACACCTTC. Translation gives CASSDGHRGIYTF. Drawing the rest from reference TRBV3-1 and TRBJ1-2, the complete variable domain is DTAVSQTPKYLVTQMGNDKSIKCEQNLGHDTMYWYKQDSKKFLKIMFSYNNKELIINETVPNRFSPKSPDKAHLNLHINSLELGDSAVYFCASSDGHRGIYTFGSGTRLTVV.